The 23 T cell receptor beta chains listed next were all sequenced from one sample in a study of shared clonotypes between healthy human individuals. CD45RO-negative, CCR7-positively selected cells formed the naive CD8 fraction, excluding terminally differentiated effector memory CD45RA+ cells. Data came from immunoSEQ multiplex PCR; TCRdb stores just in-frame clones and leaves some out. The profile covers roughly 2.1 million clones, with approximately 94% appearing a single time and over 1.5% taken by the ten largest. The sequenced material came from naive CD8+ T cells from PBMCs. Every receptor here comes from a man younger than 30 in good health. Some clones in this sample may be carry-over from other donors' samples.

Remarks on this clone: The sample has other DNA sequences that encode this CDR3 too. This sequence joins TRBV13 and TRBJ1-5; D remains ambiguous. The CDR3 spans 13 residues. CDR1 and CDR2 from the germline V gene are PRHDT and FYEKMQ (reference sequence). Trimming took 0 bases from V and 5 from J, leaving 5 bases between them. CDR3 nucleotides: TGTGCCAGCAGCTTAGGGGGAGATCAGCCCCAGCATTTT. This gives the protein CASSLGGDQPQHF.

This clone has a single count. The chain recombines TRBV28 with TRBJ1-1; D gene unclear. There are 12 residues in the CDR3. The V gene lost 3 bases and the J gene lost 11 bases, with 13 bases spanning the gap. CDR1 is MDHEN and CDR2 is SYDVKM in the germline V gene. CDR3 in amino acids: CASSLLTRGAFF. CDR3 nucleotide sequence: TGTGCCAGCAGTTTGTTGACCCGAGGGGCTTTCTTT.

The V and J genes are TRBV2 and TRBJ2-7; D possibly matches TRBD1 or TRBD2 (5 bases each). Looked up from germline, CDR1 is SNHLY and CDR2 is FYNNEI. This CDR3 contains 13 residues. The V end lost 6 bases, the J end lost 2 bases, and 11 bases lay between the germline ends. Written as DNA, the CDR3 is TGTGCCAGCAGGACGAGGGACCCCTACGAGCAGTACTTC. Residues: CASRTRDPYEQYF.

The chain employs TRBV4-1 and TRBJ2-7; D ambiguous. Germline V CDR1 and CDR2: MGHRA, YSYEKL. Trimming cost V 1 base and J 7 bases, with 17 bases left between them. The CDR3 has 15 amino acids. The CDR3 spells CASSQGTRKGWEQYF. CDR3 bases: TGCGCCAGCAGCCAAGGAACTCGGAAAGGATGGGAGCAGTACTTC.

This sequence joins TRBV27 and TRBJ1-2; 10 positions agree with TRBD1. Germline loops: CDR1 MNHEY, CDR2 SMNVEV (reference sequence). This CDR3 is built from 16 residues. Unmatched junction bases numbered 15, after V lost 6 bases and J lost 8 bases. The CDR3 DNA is TGTGCCAGCAGGCCTCTGAGGACAGGGGGGGTGAGGGGCTACACCTTC. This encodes CASRPLRTGGVRGYTF.

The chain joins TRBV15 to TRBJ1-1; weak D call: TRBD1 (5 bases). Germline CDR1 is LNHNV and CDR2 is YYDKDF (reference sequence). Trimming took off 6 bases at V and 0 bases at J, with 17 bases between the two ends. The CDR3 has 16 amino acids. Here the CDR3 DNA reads TGTGCCACCAGTCCAGGGTTGGAGGGGCTGAACACTGAAGCTTTCTTT. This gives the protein CATSPGLEGLNTEAFF. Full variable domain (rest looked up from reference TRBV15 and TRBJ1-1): DAMVIQNPRYQVTQFGKPVTLSCSQTLNHNVMYWYQQKSSQAPKLLFHYYDKDFNNEADTPDNFQSRRPNTSFCFLDIRSPGLGDTAMYLCATSPGLEGLNTEAFFGQGTRLTVV.

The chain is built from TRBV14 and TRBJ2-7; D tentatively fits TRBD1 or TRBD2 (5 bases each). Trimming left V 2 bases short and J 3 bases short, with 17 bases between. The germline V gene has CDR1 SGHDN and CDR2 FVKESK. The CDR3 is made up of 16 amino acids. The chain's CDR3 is CASSQLQAGAVYEQYF. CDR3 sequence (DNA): TGTGCCAGCAGCCAACTACAGGCCGGGGCAGTCTACGAGCAGTACTTC.

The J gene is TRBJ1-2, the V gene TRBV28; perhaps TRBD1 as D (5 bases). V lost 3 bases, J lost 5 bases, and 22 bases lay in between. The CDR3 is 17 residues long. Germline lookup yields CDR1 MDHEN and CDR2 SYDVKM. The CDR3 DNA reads TGTGCCAGCAGTTTCCCCCGGACATTTCCCTCCCCATATGGCTACACCTTC. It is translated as CASSFPRTFPSPYGYTF.

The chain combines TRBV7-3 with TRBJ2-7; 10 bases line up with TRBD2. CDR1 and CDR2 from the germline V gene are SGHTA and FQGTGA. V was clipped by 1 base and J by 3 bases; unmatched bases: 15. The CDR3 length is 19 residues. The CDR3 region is CASSLKPSGSRAGIYEQYF. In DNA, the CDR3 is TGTGCCAGCAGCTTAAAACCTAGCGGGAGCCGAGCGGGTATCTACGAGCAGTACTTC.

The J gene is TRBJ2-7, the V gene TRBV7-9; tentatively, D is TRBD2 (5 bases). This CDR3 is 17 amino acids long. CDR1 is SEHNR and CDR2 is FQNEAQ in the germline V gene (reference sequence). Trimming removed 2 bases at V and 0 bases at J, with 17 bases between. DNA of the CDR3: TGTGCCAGCAGCTTACCGAAGAGCGGATTGAACTCCTACGAGCAGTACTTC. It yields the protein CASSLPKSGLNSYEQYF.

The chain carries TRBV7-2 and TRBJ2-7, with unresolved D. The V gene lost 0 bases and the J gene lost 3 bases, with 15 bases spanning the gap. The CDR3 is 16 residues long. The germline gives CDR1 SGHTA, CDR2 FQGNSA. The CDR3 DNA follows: TGTGCCAGCAGCTTAGCACGTTTGCTACCCAACTACGAGCAGTACTTC. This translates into CASSLARLLPNYEQYF. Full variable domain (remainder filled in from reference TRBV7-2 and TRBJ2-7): GAGVSQSPSNKVTEKGKDVELRCDPISGHTALYWYRQSLGQGLEFLIYFQGNSAPDKSGLPSDRFSAERTGGSVSTLTIQRTQQEDSAVYLCASSLARLLPNYEQYFGPGTRLTVT.

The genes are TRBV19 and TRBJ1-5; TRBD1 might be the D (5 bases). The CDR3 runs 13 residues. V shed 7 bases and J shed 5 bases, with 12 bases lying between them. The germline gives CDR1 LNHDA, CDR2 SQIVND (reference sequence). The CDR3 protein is CASTGRGYQPQHF. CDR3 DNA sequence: TGTGCCAGTACGGGACGGGGGTATCAGCCCCAGCATTTT. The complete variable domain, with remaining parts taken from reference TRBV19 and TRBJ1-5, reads DGGITQSPKYLFRKEGQNVTLSCEQNLNHDAMYWYRQDPGQGLRLIYYSQIVNDFQKGDIAEGYSVSREKKESFPLTVTSAQKNPTAFYLCASTGRGYQPQHFGDGTRLSIL.

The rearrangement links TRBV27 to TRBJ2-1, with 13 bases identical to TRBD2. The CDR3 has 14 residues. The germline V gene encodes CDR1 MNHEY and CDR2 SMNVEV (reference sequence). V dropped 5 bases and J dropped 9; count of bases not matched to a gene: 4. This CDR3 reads CASSVLAGGLEQFF. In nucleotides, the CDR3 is TGTGCCAGCAGTGTACTAGCGGGAGGGCTTGAGCAGTTCTTC.

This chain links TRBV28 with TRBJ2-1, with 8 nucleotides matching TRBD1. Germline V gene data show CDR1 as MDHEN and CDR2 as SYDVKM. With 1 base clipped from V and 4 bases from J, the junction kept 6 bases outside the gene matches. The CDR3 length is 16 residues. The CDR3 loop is CASSLLRDRFYNEQFF. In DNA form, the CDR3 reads TGTGCCAGCAGTTTATTACGGGACAGGTTTTACAATGAGCAGTTCTTC.

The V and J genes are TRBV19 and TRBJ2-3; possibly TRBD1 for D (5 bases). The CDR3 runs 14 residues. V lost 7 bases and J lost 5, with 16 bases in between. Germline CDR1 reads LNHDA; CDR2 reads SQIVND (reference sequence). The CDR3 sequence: CASTTLGQIDTQYF. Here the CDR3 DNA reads TGTGCCAGTACCACCCTGGGGCAGATAGATACGCAGTATTTT.

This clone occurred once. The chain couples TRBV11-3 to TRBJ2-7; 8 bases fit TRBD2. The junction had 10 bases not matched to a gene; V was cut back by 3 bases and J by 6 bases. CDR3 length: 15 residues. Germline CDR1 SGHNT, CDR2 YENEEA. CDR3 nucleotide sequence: TGTGCCAGCAGCTTCGGACTAGCATTACTAGGCGAGCAGTACTTC. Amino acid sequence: CASSFGLALLGEQYF. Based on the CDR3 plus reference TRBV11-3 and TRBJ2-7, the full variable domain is EAGVVQSPRYKIIEKKQPVAFWCNPISGHNTLYWYLQNLGQGPELLIRYENEEAVDDSQLPKDRFSAERLKGVDSTLKIQPAELGDSAVYLCASSFGLALLGEQYFGPGTRLTVT.

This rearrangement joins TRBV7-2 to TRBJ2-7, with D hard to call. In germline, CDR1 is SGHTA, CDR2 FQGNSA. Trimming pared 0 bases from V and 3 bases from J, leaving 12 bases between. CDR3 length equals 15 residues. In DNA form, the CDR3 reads TGTGCCAGCAGCTTAGCCCCGGAGAGCTACTACGAGCAGTACTTC. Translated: CASSLAPESYYEQYF.

This CDR3 is CASSLKYTAGTDTQYF. The CDR3 region has the DNA TGTGCCAGCAGCCTAAAATATACCGCTGGCACAGATACGCAGTATTTT. J is TRBJ2-3 and V is TRBV5-6; the D is unclear. The CDR3 totals 16 residues. The V gene lost 4 bases and the J gene lost 1 base, with 16 bases spanning the gap. Germline CDR1 and CDR2: SGHDT and YYEEEE.

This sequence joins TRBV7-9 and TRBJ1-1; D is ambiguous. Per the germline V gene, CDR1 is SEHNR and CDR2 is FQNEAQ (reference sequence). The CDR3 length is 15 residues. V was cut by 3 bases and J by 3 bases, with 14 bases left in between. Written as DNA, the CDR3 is TGTGCCAGCAGCTTCGAAGGGTCGCGGGACACTGAAGCTTTCTTT. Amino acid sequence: CASSFEGSRDTEAFF.

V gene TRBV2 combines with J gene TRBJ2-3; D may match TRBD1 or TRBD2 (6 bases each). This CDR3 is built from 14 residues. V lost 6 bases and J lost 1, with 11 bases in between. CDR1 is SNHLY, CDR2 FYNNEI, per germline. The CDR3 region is CASRGGYGTDTQYF. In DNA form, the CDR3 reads TGTGCCAGCAGAGGGGGGTATGGCACAGATACGCAGTATTTT.

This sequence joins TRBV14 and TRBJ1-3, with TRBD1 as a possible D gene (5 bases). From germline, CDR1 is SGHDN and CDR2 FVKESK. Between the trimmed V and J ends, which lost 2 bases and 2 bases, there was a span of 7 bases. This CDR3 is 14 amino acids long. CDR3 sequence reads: CASSQSRAGNTIYF. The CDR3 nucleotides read TGTGCCAGCAGCCAAAGCAGGGCTGGAAACACCATATATTTT.

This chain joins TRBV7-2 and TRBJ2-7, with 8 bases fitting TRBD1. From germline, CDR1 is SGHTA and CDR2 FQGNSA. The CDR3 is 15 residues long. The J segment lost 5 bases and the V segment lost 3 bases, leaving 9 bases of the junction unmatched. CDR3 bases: TGTGCCAGCAGCTTCTATGACAGGGGAGGCCACGAGCAGTACTTC. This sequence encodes CASSFYDRGGHEQYF.

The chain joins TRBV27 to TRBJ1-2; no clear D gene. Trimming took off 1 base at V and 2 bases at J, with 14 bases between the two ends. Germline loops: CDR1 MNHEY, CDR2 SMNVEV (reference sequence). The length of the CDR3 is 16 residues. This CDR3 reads CASSLYAKGLNYGYTF. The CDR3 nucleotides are TGTGCCAGCAGTTTATATGCTAAGGGCCTAAACTATGGCTACACCTTC.